Below are 20 T cell receptor beta chains sequenced from a single sample in a study of neurological immune-mediated disorders. TCRdb recomputed calls from the 5' RACE reads with MiXCR, one row per CDR3 protein. The sample lists some 48,000 distinct CDR3 sequences, about a tenth seen once, with 20% to 25% in the top ten. The specimen sequenced was PBMCs. Receptors were obtained from a woman aged 40-49 years with HTLV-1-associated myelopathy (HAM/TSP).

There are many counts of this clonotype. The chain links TRBV29-1 to TRBJ2-7, with 8 bases lining up with TRBD1. V trimming: 6 bases; J trimming: 0 bases; junction bases outside the gene matches: 7. CDR1 SQVTM and CDR2 ANQGSEA come from the germline V gene. This CDR3 is 14 amino acids long. The CDR3 DNA sequence: TGCAGCGTACGCCACAGGGGGAACTCCTACGAGCAGTACTTC. It codes for CSVRHRGNSYEQYF.

This clonotype occurred many times. The gene calls are TRBV5-1 and TRBJ2-1; D not certain. This CDR3 spans 11 amino acids. Germline V lookup: CDR1 SGHRS, CDR2 YFSETQ. V gave up 3 bases and J gave up 9 bases, with 7 bases separating them. In DNA, the CDR3 is TGCGCCAGCAGCTCAGACACTGAGCAGTTCTTC. Translated: CASSSDTEQFF.

This clonotype was recorded at least ten times. The chain combines TRBV7-6 with TRBJ2-3; D call uncertain. Germline assignment: CDR1 SGHVS and CDR2 FNYEAQ. The CDR3 is 14 residues long. Trimming took off 1 base at V and 1 base at J, with 6 bases between the two ends. The CDR3 nucleotides read TGTGCCAGCAGCTTAGAGTGGGGCACAGATACGCAGTATTTT. It is translated as CASSLEWGTDTQYF.

The V call is TRBV5-1, the J call TRBJ2-2, with D perhaps matching TRBD1 (5 bases). Trimming shortened V by 4 bases and J by 6 bases, and 28 bases separated the two germline ends. The CDR3 covers 19 residues. CDR1 and CDR2 (germline): SGHRS, YFSETQ. CDR3 nucleotides: TGCGCCAGCAGCCTGAACCCTGGTGTAGGGGCAGGCGGATCCGGGGAGCTGTTTTTT. Protein: CASSLNPGVGAGGSGELFF.

This clonotype was detected many times. The chain is built from TRBV4-2 and TRBJ2-2; TRBD1 is a possible D gene (5 bases). The CDR3 has 14 residues. Trimming cost V 0 bases and J 8 bases, with 10 bases left between them. Per germline, CDR1 LGHNA and CDR2 YNFKEQ. DNA of the CDR3: TGTGCCAGCAGCCAAGAAGGGGAACCGGGGGAGCTGTTTTTT. Protein: CASSQEGEPGELFF.

This clonotype has at least ten counts. The chain couples TRBV12-3 or TRBV12-4 to TRBJ1-6; D is unresolved. Trimming cost V 6 bases and J 8 bases, with 8 bases left between them. The CDR3 has 12 amino acids. The CDR3 sequence is CASSPLDSPLHF. CDR3 in DNA: TGTGCCAGCAGCCCACTAGATTCACCCCTCCACTTT.

This clonotype was detected ten times or more. The J gene is TRBJ1-1, the V gene TRBV6-2 or TRBV6-3; perhaps TRBD1 as D (5 bases). The CDR3 runs 14 residues. In germline, CDR1 is MNHEY, CDR2 SVGEGT. The V and J ends lost 3 bases and 5 bases respectively, with 13 bases between them. CDR3 sequence (DNA): TGTGCCAGCAGTTATCCCGAGAAGGGGACTGAAGCTTTCTTT. Residues: CASSYPEKGTEAFF.

This clonotype was picked up many times. This may arise from a read error, as a much more abundant clone is one base away. This CDR3 reads CASSLAGDTQYF. The CDR3 DNA follows: TGCGCCAGCAGCTTGGCAGGAGATACGCAGTATTTT. The chain combines TRBV5-1 with TRBJ2-3; no clear D gene. The CDR3 has 12 amino acids. Germline values: CDR1 SGHRS, CDR2 YFSETQ. The V gene lost 0 bases and the J gene lost 5 bases, with 4 bases spanning the gap.

The table lists this clonotype with a few counts. The CDR3 is CASNKVGQVVDTQYF. The CDR3 DNA reads as TGTGCCAGCAACAAAGTCGGACAGGTCGTAGATACGCAGTATTTT. This chain uses TRBV9 with TRBJ2-3, with 7 bases that match TRBD1. V gave up 6 bases and J gave up 5 bases; unmatched junction bases: 12. The CDR3 runs 15 residues. From germline, CDR1 is SGDLS and CDR2 YYNGEE.

This clonotype was detected ten times or more. The CDR3 nucleotides are TGTGCCAGCAGCTTAGATGTTCAGACCTACGAGCAGTACTTC. It specifies CASSLDVQTYEQYF. V and J are TRBV11-2 and TRBJ2-7; D is ambiguous. The germline CDR1 and CDR2 sequences are SGHAT and FQNNGV. V was clipped by 0 bases and J by 2 bases, with 8 bases between them. The CDR3 has 14 amino acids.

This clonotype was seen at least ten times. V usage is TRBV10-3 and J usage is TRBJ2-3, with 8 positions matching TRBD1. The CDR3 contains 16 residues. J gave up 1 base and V 2 bases, and 5 bases lay outside the gene matches. Germline CDR1 and CDR2: ENHRY and SYGVKD. CDR3 nucleotide sequence: TGTGCCATCAGTGAGACAAGACAGGGGCGCACAGATACGCAGTATTTT. It specifies CAISETRQGRTDTQYF.

In its sample, this clonotype was seen many times. The rearrangement joins TRBV6-5 to TRBJ1-4, with TRBD1 as a possible D gene (5 bases). The CDR3 runs 15 residues. Germline V lookup: CDR1 MNHEY, CDR2 SVGAGI. Trimming shortened V by 6 bases and J by 0 bases, and 11 bases separated the two germline ends. CDR3: CASRRQIATNEKLFF. The CDR3 DNA reads TGTGCCAGCAGGCGACAGATTGCAACTAATGAAAAACTGTTTTTT.

This clonotype was observed many times. The V and J genes are TRBV5-6 and TRBJ1-2, with a weak D call TRBD1 (5 bases). The CDR3 runs to 14 residues. CDR1 and CDR2 (germline): SGHDT, YYEEEE. V was clipped by 0 bases and J by 3 bases, with 9 bases between them. CDR3 loop: CASSLVGRDYGYTF. CDR3 in DNA: TGTGCCAGCAGCTTGGTCGGCAGGGACTATGGCTACACCTTC.

This clonotype was detected ten times or more. V usage is TRBV29-1 and J usage is TRBJ2-3, with TRBD2 as a possible D gene (6 bases). The germline V gene encodes CDR1 SQVTM and CDR2 ANQGSEA. The germline V and J ends were trimmed by 0 bases and 2 bases, with 12 bases remaining between them. The CDR3 consists of 15 residues. CDR3 sequence reads: CSVEDGLRHTDTQYF. DNA of the CDR3: TGCAGCGTTGAAGACGGACTACGACACACAGATACGCAGTATTTT.

The sample holds many counts of this clonotype. The V and J genes are TRBV7-6 and TRBJ2-7, with TRBD2 as a possible D gene (5 bases). Deletions cut 5 bases from V and 5 bases from J, with 19 bases between. From germline, CDR1 is SGHVS and CDR2 FNYEAQ. CDR3 length equals 15 residues. In DNA form, the CDR3 reads TGTGCCAGCAGCCCCGGCTGGGCAGGAGGCCACGAGCAGTACTTC. Amino acid sequence: CASSPGWAGGHEQYF.

This clonotype was counted ten times or more. The chain has TRBV6-6 and TRBJ1-4; D uncertain. This CDR3 has 13 residues. Looked up from germline, CDR1 is MNHNY and CDR2 is SVGAGI (reference sequence). V dropped 7 bases and J dropped 7 bases, with 13 bases sitting between them. The CDR3 is CASTSLLGEKLFF. Here the CDR3 DNA reads TGTGCCAGCACGAGCTTGCTGGGTGAAAAACTGTTTTTT.

This clonotype showed up many times. The rearrangement links TRBV5-1 to TRBJ2-7, with 12 bases that match TRBD1. CDR3 length: 14 amino acids. With 4 bases clipped from V and 7 bases from J, the junction kept 6 bases outside the gene matches. The germline V gene has CDR1 SGHRS and CDR2 YFSETQ. For the CDR3, the DNA is TGCGCCAGCAGCGCGGGACAGGGGGCGAATGAGCAGTACTTC. Its translation: CASSAGQGANEQYF.

In this sample, this clonotype turned up many times. The J gene is TRBJ2-3, the V gene TRBV4-1; 8 nucleotides align to TRBD2. The CDR3 has 14 amino acids. CDR1 MGHRA and CDR2 YSYEKL come from the germline V gene. V shed 5 bases, J shed 5 bases, and the junction held 6 bases outside the gene matches. The CDR3 protein is CASSYGLAQDTQYF. The CDR3 bases are TGCGCCAGCAGCTATGGACTAGCACAAGATACGCAGTATTTT.

This clonotype was counted many times. This rearrangement joins TRBV12-3 or TRBV12-4 to TRBJ1-5, with no clear D. The length of the CDR3 is 13 residues. V was clipped by 2 bases and J by 5 bases, with 7 bases between them. Written as DNA, the CDR3 is TGTGCCAGCAGTTTAAGGGAAGATCAGCCCCAGCATTTT. Translation gives CASSLREDQPQHF.

This clonotype was seen ten or more times. The V call is TRBV5-1, the J call TRBJ2-7; D tentatively fits TRBD1 or TRBD2 (5 bases each). Per germline, CDR1 SGHRS and CDR2 YFSETQ. This CDR3 is built from 16 residues. V lost 4 bases and J lost 4, with 21 bases in between. The CDR3 nucleotides are TGCGCCAGCAGCATCCGAGAGGGACGACACCGATACGAGCAGTACTTC. Protein sequence: CASSIREGRHRYEQYF. The whole variable domain, remainder taken from reference TRBV5-1 and TRBJ2-7, is KAGVTQTPRYLIKTRGQQVTLSCSPISGHRSVSWYQQTPGQGLQFLFEYFSETQRNKGNFPGRFSGRQFSNSRSEMNVSTLELGDSALYLCASSIREGRHRYEQYFGPGTRLTVT.